This T cell receptor (beta chain) was obtained from a study of human T cells and chemical hapten exposure. Regarding the study as a whole: Sensitizing with DPC caused no change in TCRs above 1 in 1000 frequency.

Germline V CDR1 and CDR2: DFQATT, SNEGSKA (reference sequence). V lost 7 bases, J lost 0 bases, and 6 bases stayed unmatched. This CDR3 contains 14 residues. Unfractionated whole blood yielded total RNA. This clonotype was counted only a few times. The antigen remains undetermined. Individual cDNA molecules received unique molecular identifiers in the library. From the 5' RACE reads, TCRdb called clonotypes with MiXCR, one entry per CDR3 protein. The repertoire has about 140,000 distinct CDR3 sequences, roughly 4% of them found once; the top ten carry 1.3% to 1.5%. The chain carries TRBV20-1 and TRBJ2-1, with 7 positions matching TRBD2. The sequence was collected from a female donor in good health. The CDR3 is CSVQGLRSYNEQFF. CDR3 nucleotides: TGCAGTGTCCAGGGACTACGCTCCTACAATGAGCAGTTCTTC.